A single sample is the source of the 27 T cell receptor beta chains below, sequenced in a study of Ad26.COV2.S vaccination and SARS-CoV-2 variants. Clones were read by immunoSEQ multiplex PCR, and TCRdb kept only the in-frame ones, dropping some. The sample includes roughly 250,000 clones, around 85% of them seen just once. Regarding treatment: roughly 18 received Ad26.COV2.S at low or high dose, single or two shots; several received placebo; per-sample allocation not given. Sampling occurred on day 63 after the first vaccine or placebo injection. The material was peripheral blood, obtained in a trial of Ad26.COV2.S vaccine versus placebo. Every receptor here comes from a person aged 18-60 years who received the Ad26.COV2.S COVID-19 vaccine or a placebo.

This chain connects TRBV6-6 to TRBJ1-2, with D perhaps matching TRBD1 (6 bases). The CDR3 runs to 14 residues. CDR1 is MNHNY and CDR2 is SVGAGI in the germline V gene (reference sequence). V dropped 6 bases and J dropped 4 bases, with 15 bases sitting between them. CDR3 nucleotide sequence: TGTGCCAGCAGCCCTAAAAGGGGGTCCTATGGCTACACCTTC. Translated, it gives CASSPKRGSYGYTF.

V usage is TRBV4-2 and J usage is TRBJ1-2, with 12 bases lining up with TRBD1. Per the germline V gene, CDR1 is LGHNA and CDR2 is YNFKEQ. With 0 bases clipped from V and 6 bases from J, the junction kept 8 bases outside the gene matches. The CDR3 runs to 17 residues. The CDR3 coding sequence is TGTGCCAGCAGCCAAGAAGGGGGACAGGGGGCTAAGGATGGCTACACCTTC. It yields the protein CASSQEGGQGAKDGYTF.

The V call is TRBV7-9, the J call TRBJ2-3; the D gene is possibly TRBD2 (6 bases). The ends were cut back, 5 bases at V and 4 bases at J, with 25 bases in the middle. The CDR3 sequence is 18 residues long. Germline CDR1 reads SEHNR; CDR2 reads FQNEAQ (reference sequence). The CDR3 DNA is TGTGCCAGCAGCCGTGACTCCGGGAGCTTCCGGATCGCAGATACGCAGTATTTT. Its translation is CASSRDSGSFRIADTQYF.

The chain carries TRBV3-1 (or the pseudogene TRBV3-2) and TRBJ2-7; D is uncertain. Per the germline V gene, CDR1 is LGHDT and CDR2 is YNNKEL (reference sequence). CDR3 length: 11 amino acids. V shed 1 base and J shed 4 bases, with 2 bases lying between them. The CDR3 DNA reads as TGTGCCAGCAGCCAAGGGTACGAGCAGTACGTC. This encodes CASSQGYEQYV.

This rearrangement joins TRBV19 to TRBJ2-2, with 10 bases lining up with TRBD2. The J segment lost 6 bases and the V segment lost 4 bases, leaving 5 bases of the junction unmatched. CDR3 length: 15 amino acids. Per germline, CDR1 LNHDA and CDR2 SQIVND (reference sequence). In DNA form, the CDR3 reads TGTGCCAGTAGTAATCTAGCGGGAGCCCCCGGGGAGCTGTTTTTT. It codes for CASSNLAGAPGELFF.

DNA of the CDR3: TGTGCTAGTGGTTTGTCCCTGGGGGCAGGGACTGAAGCTTTCTTT. Translated: CASGLSLGAGTEAFF. The chain couples TRBV12-5 to TRBJ1-1, with a weak D call TRBD1 (6 bases). CDR3 size: 15 residues. Germline lookup yields CDR1 LGHNT and CDR2 FRNRAP. The V end was cut by 2 bases, the J end by 5 bases, with 15 bases between.

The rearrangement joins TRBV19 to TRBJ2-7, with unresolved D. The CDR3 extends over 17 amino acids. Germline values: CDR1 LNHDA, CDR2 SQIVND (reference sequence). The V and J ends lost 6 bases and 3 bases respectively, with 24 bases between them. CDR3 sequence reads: CASRTPQTHNSIYEQYF. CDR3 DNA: TGTGCCAGTAGGACCCCTCAAACCCATAACTCTATCTACGAGCAGTACTTC.

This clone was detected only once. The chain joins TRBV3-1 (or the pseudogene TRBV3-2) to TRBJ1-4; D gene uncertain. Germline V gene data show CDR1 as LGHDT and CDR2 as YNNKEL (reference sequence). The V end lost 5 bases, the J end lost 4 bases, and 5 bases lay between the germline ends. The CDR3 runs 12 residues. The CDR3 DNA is TGTGCCAGCAGCTTAAGTAATGAAAAACTGTTTTTT. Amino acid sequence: CASSLSNEKLFF.

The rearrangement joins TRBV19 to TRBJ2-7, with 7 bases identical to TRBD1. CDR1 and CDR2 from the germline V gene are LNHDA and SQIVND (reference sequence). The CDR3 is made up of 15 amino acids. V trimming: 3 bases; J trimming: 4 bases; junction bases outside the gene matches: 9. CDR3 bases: TGTGCCAGTAGTATTCCCAGGGGGAAAGGATACGAGCAGTACTTC. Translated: CASSIPRGKGYEQYF.

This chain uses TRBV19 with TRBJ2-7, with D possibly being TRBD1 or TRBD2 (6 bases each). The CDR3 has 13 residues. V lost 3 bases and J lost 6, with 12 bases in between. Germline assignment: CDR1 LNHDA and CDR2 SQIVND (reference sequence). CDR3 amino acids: CASSIWGATEQYF. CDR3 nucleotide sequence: TGTGCCAGTAGTATTTGGGGGGCGACCGAGCAGTACTTC.

Here the CDR3 reads CASSLEWGRETGELFF. The CDR3 region has the DNA TGTGCCAGCAGCTTAGAATGGGGGAGAGAGACCGGGGAGCTGTTTTTT. The V and J genes are TRBV7-7 and TRBJ2-2; D possibly uses TRBD1 or TRBD2 (5 bases each). Between the trimmed V and J ends, which lost 1 base and 5 bases, there was a span of 14 bases. Germline V gives CDR1 SSHAT, CDR2 FNYEAQ (reference sequence). This CDR3 spans 16 amino acids.

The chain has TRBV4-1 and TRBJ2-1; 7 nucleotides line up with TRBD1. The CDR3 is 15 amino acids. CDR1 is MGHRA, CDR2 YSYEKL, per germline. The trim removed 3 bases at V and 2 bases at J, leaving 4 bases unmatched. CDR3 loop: CASSQFGQAYNEQFF. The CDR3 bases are TGCGCCAGCAGCCAGTTTGGACAGGCCTACAATGAGCAGTTCTTC.

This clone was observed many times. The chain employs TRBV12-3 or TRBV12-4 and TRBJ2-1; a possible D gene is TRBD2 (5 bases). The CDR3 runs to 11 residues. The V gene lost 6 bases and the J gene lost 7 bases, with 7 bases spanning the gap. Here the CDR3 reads CASSRLNEQFF. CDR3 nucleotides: TGTGCCAGCAGCCGACTAAATGAGCAGTTCTTC.

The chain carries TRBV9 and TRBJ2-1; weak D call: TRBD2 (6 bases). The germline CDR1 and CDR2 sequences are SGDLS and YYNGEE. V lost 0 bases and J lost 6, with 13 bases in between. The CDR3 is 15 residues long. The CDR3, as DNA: TGTGCCAGCAGCGTAGGGGGCGGAGGGGCCAATGAGCAGTTCTTC. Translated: CASSVGGGGANEQFF.

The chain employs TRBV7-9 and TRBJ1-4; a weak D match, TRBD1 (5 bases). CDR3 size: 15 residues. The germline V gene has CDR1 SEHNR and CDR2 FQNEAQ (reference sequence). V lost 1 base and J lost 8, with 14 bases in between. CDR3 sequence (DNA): TGTGCCAGCAGCTTAGTTCCCCAGGGCCAAGAAAAACTGTTTTTT. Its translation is CASSLVPQGQEKLFF.

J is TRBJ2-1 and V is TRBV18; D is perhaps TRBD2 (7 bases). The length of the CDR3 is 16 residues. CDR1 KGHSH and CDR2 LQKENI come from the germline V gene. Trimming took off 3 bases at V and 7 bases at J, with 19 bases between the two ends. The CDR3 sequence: CASSPLAGEGENEQFF. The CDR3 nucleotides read TGTGCCAGCTCACCCCTCGCGGGAGAGGGGGAAAATGAGCAGTTCTTC.

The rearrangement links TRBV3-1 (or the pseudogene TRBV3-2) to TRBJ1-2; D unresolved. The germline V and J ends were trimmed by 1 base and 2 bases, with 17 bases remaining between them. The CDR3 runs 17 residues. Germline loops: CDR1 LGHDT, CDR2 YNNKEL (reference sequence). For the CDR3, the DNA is TGTGCCAGCAGCCAAGTTGGCCTTTTTAGAGCGAACTATGGCTACACCTTC. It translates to CASSQVGLFRANYGYTF.

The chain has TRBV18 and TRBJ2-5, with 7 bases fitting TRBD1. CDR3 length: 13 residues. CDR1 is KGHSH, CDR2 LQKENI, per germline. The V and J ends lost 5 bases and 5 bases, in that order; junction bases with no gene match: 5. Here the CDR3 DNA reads TGTGCCAGCTCAGGCGGACAGGTCGAGACCCAGTACTTC. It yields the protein CASSGGQVETQYF. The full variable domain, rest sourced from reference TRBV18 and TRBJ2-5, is NAGVMQNPRHLVRRRGQEARLRCSPMKGHSHVYWYRQLPEEGLKFMVYLQKENIIDESGMPKERFSAEFPKEGPSILRIQQVVRGDSAAYFCASSGGQVETQYFGPGTRLLVL.

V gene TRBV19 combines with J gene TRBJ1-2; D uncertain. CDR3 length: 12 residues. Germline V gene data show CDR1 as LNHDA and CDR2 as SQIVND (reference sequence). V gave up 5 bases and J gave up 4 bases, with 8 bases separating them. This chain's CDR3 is CASSPLGYGYTF. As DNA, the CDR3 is TGTGCCAGTAGTCCCTTAGGCTATGGCTACACCTTC.

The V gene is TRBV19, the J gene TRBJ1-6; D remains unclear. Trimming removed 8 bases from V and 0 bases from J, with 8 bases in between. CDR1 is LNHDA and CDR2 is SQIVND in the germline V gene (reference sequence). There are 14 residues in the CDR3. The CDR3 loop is CASALSSYNSPLHF. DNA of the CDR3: TGTGCCAGTGCCTTGAGCTCCTATAATTCACCCCTCCACTTT.

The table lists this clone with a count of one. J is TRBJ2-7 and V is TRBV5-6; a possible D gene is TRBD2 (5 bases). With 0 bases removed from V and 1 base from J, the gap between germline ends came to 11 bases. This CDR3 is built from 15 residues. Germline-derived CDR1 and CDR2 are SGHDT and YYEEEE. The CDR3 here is CASSLVGEGSYEQYF. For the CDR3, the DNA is TGTGCCAGCAGCTTGGTGGGAGAAGGGTCCTACGAGCAGTACTTC.

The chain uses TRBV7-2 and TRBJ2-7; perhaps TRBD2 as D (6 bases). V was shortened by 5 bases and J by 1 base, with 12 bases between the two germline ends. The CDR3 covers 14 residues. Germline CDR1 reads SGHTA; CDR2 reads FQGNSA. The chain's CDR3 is CASSPGGKSYEQYV. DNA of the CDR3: TGTGCCAGCAGCCCCGGGGGAAAGTCCTACGAGCAGTACGTC.

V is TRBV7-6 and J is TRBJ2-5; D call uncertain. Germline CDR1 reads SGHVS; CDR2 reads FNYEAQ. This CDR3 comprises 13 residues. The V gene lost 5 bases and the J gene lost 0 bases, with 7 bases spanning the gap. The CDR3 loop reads CASSPYHQETQYF. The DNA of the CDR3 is TGTGCCAGCAGCCCGTACCACCAAGAGACCCAGTACTTC.

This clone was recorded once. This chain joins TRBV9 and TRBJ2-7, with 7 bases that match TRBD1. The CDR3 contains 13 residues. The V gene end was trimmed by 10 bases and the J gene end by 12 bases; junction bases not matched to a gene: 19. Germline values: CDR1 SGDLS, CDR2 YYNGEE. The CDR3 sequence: CALKHTGQNNWYF. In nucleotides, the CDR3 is TGTGCCCTTAAACATACGGGACAGAATAACTGGTACTTC.

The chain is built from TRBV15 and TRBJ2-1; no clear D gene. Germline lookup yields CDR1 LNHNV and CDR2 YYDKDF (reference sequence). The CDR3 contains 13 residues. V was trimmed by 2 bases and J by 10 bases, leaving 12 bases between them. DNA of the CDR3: TGTGCCACCAGCAGAATCGCTTCTTCGGAGCAGTTCTTC. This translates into CATSRIASSEQFF.

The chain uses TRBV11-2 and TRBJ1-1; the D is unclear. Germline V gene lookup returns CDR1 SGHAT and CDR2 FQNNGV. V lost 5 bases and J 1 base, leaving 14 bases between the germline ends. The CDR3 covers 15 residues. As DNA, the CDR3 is TGTGCCAGCAGCGCCGGGCCCTATTCGAACACTGAAGCTTTCTTT. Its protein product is CASSAGPYSNTEAFF.

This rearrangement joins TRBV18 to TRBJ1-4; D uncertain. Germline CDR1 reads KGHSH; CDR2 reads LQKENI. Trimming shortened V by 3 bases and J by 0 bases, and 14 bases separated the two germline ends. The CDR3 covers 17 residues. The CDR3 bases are TGTGCCAGCTCACCTAAACGACTGGCGGCAACTAATGAAAAACTGTTTTTT. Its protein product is CASSPKRLAATNEKLFF.